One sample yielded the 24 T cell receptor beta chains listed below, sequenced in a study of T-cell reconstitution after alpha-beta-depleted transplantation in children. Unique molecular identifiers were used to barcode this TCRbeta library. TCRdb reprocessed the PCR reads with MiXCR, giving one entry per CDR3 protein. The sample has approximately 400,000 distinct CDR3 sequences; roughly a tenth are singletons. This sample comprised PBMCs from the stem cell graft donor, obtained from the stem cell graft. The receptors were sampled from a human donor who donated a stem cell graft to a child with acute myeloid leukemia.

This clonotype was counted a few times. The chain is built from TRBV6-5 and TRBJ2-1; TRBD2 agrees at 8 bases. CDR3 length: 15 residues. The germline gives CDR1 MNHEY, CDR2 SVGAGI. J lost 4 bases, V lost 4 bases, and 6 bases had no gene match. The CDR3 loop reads CASSSLLAEYNEQFF. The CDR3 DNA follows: TGTGCCAGCAGTTCCTTACTAGCGGAATACAATGAGCAGTTCTTC.

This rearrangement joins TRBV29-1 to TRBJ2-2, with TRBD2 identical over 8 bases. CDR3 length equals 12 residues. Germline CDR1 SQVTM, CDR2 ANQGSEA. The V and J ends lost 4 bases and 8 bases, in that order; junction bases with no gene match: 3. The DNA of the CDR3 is TGCAGCGTTGTGGCTAGCGGGGGGGAGCTGTTTTTT. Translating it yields CSVVASGGELFF.

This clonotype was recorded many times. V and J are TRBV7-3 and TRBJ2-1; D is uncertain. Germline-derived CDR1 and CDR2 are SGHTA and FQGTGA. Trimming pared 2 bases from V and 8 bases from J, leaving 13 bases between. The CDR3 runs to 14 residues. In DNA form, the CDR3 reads TGTGCCAGCAGCTTAGGGTTAGTGACGGATGAGCAGTTCTTC. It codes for CASSLGLVTDEQFF.

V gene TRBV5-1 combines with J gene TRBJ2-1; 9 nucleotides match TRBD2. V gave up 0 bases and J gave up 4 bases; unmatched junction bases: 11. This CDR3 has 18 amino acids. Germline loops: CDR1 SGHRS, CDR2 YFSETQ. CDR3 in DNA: TGCGCCAGCAGCTTGGCTGGCGGGAGGGCCGGGGGTTACAATGAGCAGTTCTTC. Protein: CASSLAGGRAGGYNEQFF.

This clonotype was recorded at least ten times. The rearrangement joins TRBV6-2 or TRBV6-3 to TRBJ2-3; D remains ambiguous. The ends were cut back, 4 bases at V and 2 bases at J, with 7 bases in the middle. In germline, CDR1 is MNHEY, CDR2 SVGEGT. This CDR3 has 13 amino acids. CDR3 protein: CASSSRDTDTQYF. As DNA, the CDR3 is TGTGCCAGCAGTTCTAGGGACACAGATACGCAGTATTTT.

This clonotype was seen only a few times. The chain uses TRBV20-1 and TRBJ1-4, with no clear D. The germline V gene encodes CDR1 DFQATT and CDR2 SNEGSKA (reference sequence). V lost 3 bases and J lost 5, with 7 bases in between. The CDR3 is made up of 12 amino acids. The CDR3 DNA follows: TGCAGTGCTAGCGGCAGCAATGAAAAACTGTTTTTT. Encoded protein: CSASGSNEKLFF.

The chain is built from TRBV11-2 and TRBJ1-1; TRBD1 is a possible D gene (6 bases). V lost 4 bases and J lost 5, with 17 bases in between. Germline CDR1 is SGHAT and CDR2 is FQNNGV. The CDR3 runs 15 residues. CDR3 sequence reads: CASSSWDGQGTEAFF. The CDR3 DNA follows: TGTGCCAGCAGCTCCTGGGATGGGCAGGGGACTGAAGCTTTCTTT.

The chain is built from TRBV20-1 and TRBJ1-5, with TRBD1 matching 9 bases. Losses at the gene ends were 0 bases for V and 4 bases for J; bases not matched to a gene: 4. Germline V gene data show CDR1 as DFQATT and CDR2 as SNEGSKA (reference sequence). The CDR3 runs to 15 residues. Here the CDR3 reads CSAREATGGNQPQHF. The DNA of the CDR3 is TGCAGTGCTAGAGAGGCGACAGGGGGAAATCAGCCCCAGCATTTT.

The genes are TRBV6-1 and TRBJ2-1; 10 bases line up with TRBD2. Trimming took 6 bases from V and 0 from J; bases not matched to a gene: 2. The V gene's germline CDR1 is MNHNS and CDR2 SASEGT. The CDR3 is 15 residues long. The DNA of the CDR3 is TGTGCCAGCAGAGGACTAGCGGCCTCCTACAATGAGCAGTTCTTC. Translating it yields CASRGLAASYNEQFF.

The CDR3 reads CASSSTGLYEQYF. CDR3 nucleotides: TGTGCTAGTAGTAGCACAGGACTCTACGAGCAGTACTTC. V is TRBV12-5 and J is TRBJ2-7, with D perhaps being TRBD1 or TRBD2 (5 bases each). CDR3 size: 13 residues. Looked up from germline, CDR1 is LGHNT and CDR2 is FRNRAP. Trimming removed 8 bases at V and 3 bases at J, with 14 bases between.

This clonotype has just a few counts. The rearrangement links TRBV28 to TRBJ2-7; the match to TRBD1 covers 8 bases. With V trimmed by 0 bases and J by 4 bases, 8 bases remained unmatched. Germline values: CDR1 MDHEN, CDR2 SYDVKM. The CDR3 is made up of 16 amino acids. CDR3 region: CASSLWDRVPGYEQYF. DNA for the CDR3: TGTGCCAGCAGTTTATGGGACAGGGTACCGGGGTACGAGCAGTACTTC. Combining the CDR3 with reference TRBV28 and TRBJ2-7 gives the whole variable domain DVKVTQSSRYLVKRTGEKVFLECVQDMDHENMFWYRQDPGLGLRLIYFSYDVKMKEKGDIPEGYSVSREKKERFSLILESASTNQTSMYLCASSLWDRVPGYEQYFGPGTRLTVT.

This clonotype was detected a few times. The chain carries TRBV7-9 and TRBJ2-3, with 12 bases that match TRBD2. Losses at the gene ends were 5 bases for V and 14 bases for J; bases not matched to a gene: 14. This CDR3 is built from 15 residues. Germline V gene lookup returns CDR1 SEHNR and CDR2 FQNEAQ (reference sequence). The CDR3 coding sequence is TGTGCCAGCAGCCCCGGACTAGCGGGACTGATTCCTTGGTATTTT. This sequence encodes CASSPGLAGLIPWYF.

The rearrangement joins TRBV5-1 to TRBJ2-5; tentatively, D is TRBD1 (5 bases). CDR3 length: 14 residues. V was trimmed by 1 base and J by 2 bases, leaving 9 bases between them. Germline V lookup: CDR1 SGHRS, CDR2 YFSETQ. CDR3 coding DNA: TGCGCCAGCAGCTTGCAGGGAATTCAAGAGACCCAGTACTTC. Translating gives CASSLQGIQETQYF.

CDR3 residues: CASSTGLAGDEQYF. The DNA of the CDR3 is TGTGCCAGCAGTACCGGACTAGCGGGAGACGAGCAGTACTTC. The rearrangement links TRBV6-1 to TRBJ2-7, with 13 bases lining up with TRBD2. CDR1 and CDR2 (germline): MNHNS, SASEGT. CDR3 size: 14 residues. Germline trimming cut 5 bases from V and 5 bases from J; bases unmatched to any gene: 3.

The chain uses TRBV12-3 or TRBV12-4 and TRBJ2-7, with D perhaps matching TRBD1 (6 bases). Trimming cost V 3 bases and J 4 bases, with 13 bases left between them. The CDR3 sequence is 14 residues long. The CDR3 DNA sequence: TGTGCCAGCAGTTTCTCCGGAAGGGGGTACGAGCAGTACTTC. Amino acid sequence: CASSFSGRGYEQYF.

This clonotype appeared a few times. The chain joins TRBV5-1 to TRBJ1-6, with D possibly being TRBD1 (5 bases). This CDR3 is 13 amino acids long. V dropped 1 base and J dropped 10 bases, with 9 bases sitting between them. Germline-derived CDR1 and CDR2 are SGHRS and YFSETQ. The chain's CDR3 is CASSLYGDSPLHF. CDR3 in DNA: TGCGCCAGCAGCTTGTATGGGGACTCACCCCTCCACTTT.

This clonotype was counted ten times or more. CDR3: CASSHGENTEAFF. For the CDR3, the DNA is TGTGCCAGCAGCCACGGAGAGAACACTGAAGCTTTCTTT. The V and J genes are TRBV12-3 or TRBV12-4 and TRBJ1-1, with D hard to call. This CDR3 is 13 amino acids long. Trimming left V 6 bases short and J 1 base short, with 9 bases between.

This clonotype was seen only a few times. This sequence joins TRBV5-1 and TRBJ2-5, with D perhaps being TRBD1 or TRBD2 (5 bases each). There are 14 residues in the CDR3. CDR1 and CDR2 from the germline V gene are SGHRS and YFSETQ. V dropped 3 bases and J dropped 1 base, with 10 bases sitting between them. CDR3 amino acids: CASSSGRTQETQYF. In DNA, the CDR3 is TGCGCCAGCAGCTCGGGACGTACCCAAGAGACCCAGTACTTC.

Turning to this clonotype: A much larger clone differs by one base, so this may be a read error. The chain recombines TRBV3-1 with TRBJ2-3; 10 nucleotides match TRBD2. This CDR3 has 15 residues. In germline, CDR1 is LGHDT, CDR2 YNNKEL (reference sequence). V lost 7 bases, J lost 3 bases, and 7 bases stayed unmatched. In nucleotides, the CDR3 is TGTGCCAGCACCCGATCGGGACTAGCGACAGATACGCAGTATTTT. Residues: CASTRSGLATDTQYF.

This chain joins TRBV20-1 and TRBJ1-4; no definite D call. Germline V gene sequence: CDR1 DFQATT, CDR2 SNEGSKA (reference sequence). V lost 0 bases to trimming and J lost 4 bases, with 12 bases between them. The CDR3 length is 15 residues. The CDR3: CSARDVGMGNEKLFF. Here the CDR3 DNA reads TGCAGTGCTAGAGATGTTGGGATGGGTAATGAAAAACTGTTTTTT.

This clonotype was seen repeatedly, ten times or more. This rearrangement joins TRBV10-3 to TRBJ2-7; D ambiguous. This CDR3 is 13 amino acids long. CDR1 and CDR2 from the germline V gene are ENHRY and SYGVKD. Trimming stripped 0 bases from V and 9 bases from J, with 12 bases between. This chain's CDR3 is CAISESWATGQYF. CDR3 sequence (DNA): TGTGCCATCAGTGAGTCTTGGGCAACGGGGCAGTACTTC.

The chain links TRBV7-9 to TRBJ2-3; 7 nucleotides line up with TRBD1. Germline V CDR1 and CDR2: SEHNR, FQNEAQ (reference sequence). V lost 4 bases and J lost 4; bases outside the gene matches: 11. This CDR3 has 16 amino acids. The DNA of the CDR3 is TGTGCCAGCAGCTGGGATGACAGGGTGGTGGCAGATACGCAGTATTTT. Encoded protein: CASSWDDRVVADTQYF.

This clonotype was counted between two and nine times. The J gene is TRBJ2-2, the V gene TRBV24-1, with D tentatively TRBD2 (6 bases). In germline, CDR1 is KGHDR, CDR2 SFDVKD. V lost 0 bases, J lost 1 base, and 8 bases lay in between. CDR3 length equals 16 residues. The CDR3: CATSDLLRGNTGELFF. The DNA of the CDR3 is TGTGCCACCAGTGATTTGTTGCGGGGGAACACCGGGGAGCTGTTTTTT.

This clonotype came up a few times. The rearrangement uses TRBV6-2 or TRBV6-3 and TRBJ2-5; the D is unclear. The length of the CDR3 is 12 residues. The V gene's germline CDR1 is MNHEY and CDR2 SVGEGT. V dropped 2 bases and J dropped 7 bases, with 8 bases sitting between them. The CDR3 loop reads CASSYGEGTQYF. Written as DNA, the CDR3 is TGTGCCAGCAGTTACGGCGAAGGGACCCAGTACTTC.